These T cell receptor beta chains were read from a single sample in a study of technical replicates of blood from a handful of donors. Data came from immunoSEQ multiplex PCR; TCRdb stores just in-frame clones and leaves some out. There are over 50,000 clones in the sample; around 87% occur only once, and roughly 5% lies in the top ten. Sequences were obtained from PBMCs. The receptors originated from a human donor in good health. Some clones in this sample may be carry-over from other donors' samples. CDR3s include the opening cysteine and the closing phenylalanine or tryptophan. The D gene is left open where the match is weak. Expanded clones are given a class, and other clones once, few, many or no size at all.

cdr3_nt cdr3_aa v_call d_call clone_size j_call
TGCGCCAGCAGCTCGGGACAGGGGAAAGAGACCCAGTACTTC CASSSGQGKETQYF TRBV5-1 TRBD1 once TRBJ2-5
TGTGCCAGCTCACCTCCTTCGCAGGGAAAGCAGTATTTT CASSPPSQGKQYF TRBV18 - - TRBJ2-3
TGTGCCAGCAGTTACGGGGACAGGGGTTCACCCCTCCACTTT CASSYGDRGSPLHF TRBV6-5 TRBD1 once TRBJ1-6
TGTGCCAGCAGCCAAAATATAGCGGGAGGGCCGTCTACAGATACGCAGTATTTT CASSQNIAGGPSTDTQYF TRBV4-2 TRBD2 - TRBJ2-3
TGTGCCAGCAGGCTCGGGACTAGCGTTATCGGGGAGCTGTTTTTT CASRLGTSVIGELFF TRBV2 TRBD2 few TRBJ2-2
TGTGCCAGCAGTGAAGCGCGCGGTAGCGGGAGATCCCCCCACGAGCAGTACTTC CASSEARGSGRSPHEQYF TRBV6-1 TRBD2 - TRBJ2-7
TGCGCCAGCAGCCAAGATGGAGAGACGGCTAAAAACATTCAGTACTTC CASSQDGETAKNIQYF TRBV4-1 - - TRBJ2-4
TGTGCCAGCAGCTCATGGACACGGGTAAATCCCGAGCAGTACTTC CASSSWTRVNPEQYF TRBV7-9 - once TRBJ2-7
TGTGCCAGCCTACCACGGTCGGGGTACTATGGCTACACCTTC CASLPRSGYYGYTF TRBV27 - - TRBJ1-2
TGTGCCTGGAGTGTACAGCAGGGAAGTCAGCCCCAGCATTTT CAWSVQQGSQPQHF TRBV30 - - TRBJ1-5
TGTGCCAGCTCACCGGGACTCGCCTACGAGCAGTACTTC CASSPGLAYEQYF TRBV18 - - TRBJ2-7
TGTGCCAGCTCACCGGGACTAGCGGGAGTAGAGCAGTACTTC CASSPGLAGVEQYF TRBV18 TRBD2 - TRBJ2-7
TGTGCCAGCAAGGACGCGGGAGGGCCTGGAGATACGCAGTATTTT CASKDAGGPGDTQYF TRBV6-1 TRBD2 - TRBJ2-3
TGCGCCAGCAGCTTGACTAGCGGGGGGGCCAATGAGCAGTTCTTC CASSLTSGGANEQFF TRBV5-1 TRBD2 - TRBJ2-1
TGTGCCAGCAGTTTATCAGCAGAGGTCTATGGCTACACCTTC CASSLSAEVYGYTF TRBV27 - - TRBJ1-2
TGTGCCAGCAGTGGCGGGACAGGGGCAACATATGGCTACACCTTC CASSGGTGATYGYTF TRBV2 TRBD1 - TRBJ1-2
TGTGCCAGCAGTGAAAGTTATGGGCCCAGGGGGCGTAGCACTGAAGCTTTCTTT CASSESYGPRGRSTEAFF TRBV6-1 TRBD1 - TRBJ1-1
TGTGCCAGCAGGCAACAGGGGACGAACACTGAAGCTTTCTTT CASRQQGTNTEAFF TRBV6-6 TRBD1 medium-sized TRBJ1-1
TGCAGCGTTGAATCAGGTGGGGCGGGAGGCTACACCTTC CSVESGGAGGYTF TRBV29-1 - many TRBJ1-2
TGCGCCAGCAGCCAAGATGCAGGGAATAATGAAAAACTGTTTTTT CASSQDAGNNEKLFF TRBV4-3 - few TRBJ1-4
TGTGCCAGCAGTGAACCCCTATATAGCAATCAGCCCCAGCATTTT CASSEPLYSNQPQHF TRBV6-1 - - TRBJ1-5
TGTGCCTGGAGTGTAGGGGGAGGGTCGAAGGCGAAGCAGTACTTC CAWSVGGGSKAKQYF TRBV30 - - TRBJ2-7
TGTGCCACCAGGGACACCTCTAACTATGGCTACACCTTC CATRDTSNYGYTF TRBV19 - once TRBJ1-2
TGTGCCACTAGACAGGGGGGTAACTATGGCTACACCTTC CATRQGGNYGYTF TRBV19 TRBD1 - TRBJ1-2
TGTGCCAGCAGCTTAGACCCGGGACAGAGCTATGGCTACACCTTC CASSLDPGQSYGYTF TRBV11-2 TRBD1 - TRBJ1-2
TGTGCCAGCAGTTCAGGGACTAGCGGGACATGGGTGGAGACCCAGTACTTC CASSSGTSGTWVETQYF TRBV7-2 TRBD2 - TRBJ2-5
TGTGCCAGCAGCCTCCAAAGCGGTACCGGCACAGATACGCAGTATTTT CASSLQSGTGTDTQYF TRBV7-2 - once TRBJ2-3
TGTGCCAGCAAGGGGTCAGGGGTCCCCAATCAGCCCCAGCATTTT CASKGSGVPNQPQHF TRBV2 - once TRBJ1-5
TGTGCCAGCAGCGTAGTAGGTCGGGGTCCGGCCGAGCAGTACTTC CASSVVGRGPAEQYF TRBV9 - - TRBJ2-7
TGTGCCAGTAGTCGACAGGGTTTGTACACTGAAGCTTTCTTT CASSRQGLYTEAFF TRBV19 TRBD1 - TRBJ1-1
TGTGCCAGCAGCCAAGGTGGGACTAGCGGGAACACCGGGGAGCTGTTTTTT CASSQGGTSGNTGELFF TRBV4-2 TRBD2 - TRBJ2-2
TGCGCCAGCACCCCATTGGACCCCAAGGGGGCCCCGAACACTGAAGCTTTCTTT CASTPLDPKGAPNTEAFF TRBV5-1 TRBD1 - TRBJ1-1
TGTGCCAGCAGCCCGACACCGAACACTGAAGCTTTCTTT CASSPTPNTEAFF TRBV6-5 - - TRBJ1-1
TGTGCCAGCAGCTTGTACACTAACTATGGCTACACCTTC CASSLYTNYGYTF TRBV7-8 - - TRBJ1-2
TGTGCCAGCCGACAAAGGACTAGCGGGAGTCATCGGGAGACCCAGTACTTC CASRQRTSGSHRETQYF TRBV2 TRBD2 - TRBJ2-5
TGTGCCAGCAGCTGGGGGGGCGACAGGCCGGGCACCGGGGAGCTGTTTTTT CASSWGGDRPGTGELFF TRBV5-4 - - TRBJ2-2
TGCGCCAGCAGCTTCGGCAGGGAGAACACTGAAGCTTTCTTT CASSFGRENTEAFF TRBV5-1 - - TRBJ1-1
TGTGCCAGCAGTTTATTTGGTATAACAGGGGGCCCTGAGTGTGCTTTCTTT CASSLFGITGGPECAFF TRBV28 TRBD1 many TRBJ1-1
TGTGCCAGCAGCGCCGGGACAGGGGGCAATCAGCCCCAGCATTTT CASSAGTGGNQPQHF TRBV7-9 TRBD1 - TRBJ1-5
TGTGCCAGCATTTTCGGGGGTTACAATGAGCAGTTCTTC CASIFGGYNEQFF TRBV2 - - TRBJ2-1
TGTGCTAGTGGTTCCCTGGCAGGGGATATCTCCTTTAGCAATCAGCCCCAGCATTTT CASGSLAGDISFSNQPQHF TRBV12-5 - once TRBJ1-5
TGTGCCAGCAGTTACTCCTCTTTGCAGGGAAATTCACCCCTCCACTTT CASSYSSLQGNSPLHF TRBV6-5 - - TRBJ1-6
TGTGCCAGCAGCGTAGAGGCGGGAGGAAAGACCCAGTACTTC CASSVEAGGKTQYF TRBV9 TRBD2 - TRBJ2-5